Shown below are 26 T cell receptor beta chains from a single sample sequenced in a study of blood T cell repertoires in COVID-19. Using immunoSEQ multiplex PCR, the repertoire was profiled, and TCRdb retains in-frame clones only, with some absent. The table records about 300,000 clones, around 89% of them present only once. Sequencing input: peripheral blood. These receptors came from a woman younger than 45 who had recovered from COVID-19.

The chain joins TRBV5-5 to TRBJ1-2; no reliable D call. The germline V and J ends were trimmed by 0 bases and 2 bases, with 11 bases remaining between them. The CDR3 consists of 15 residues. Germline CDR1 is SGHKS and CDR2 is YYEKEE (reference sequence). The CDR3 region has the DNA TGTGCCAGCAGCTTGGCCCCGGGAAGGAACTATGGCTACACCTTC. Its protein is CASSLAPGRNYGYTF.

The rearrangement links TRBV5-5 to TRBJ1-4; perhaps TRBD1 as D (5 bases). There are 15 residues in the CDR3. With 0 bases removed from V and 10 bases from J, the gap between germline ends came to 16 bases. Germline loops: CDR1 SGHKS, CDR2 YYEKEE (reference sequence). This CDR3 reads CASSLGGTPGRKLFF. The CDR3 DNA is TGTGCCAGCAGCTTGGGAGGGACTCCGGGCAGAAAACTGTTTTTT.

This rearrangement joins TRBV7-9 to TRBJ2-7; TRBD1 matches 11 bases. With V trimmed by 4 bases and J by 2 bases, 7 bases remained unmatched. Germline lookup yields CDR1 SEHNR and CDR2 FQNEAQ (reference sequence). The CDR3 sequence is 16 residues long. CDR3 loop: CASSSNLGQGAYEQYF. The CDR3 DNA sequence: TGTGCCAGCAGCTCGAATCTGGGACAGGGGGCCTACGAGCAGTACTTC.

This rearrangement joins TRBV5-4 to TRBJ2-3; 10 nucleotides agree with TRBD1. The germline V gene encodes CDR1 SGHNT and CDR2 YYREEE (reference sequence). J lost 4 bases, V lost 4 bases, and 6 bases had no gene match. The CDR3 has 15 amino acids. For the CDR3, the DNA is TGTGCCAGCAGCCCCGGGACAGGGGTAGCAGATACGCAGTATTTT. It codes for CASSPGTGVADTQYF. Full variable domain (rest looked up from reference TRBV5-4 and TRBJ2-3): ETGVTQSPTHLIKTRGQQVTLRCSSQSGHNTVSWYQQALGQGPQFIFQYYREEENGRGNFPPRFSGLQFPNYSSELNVNALELDDSALYLCASSPGTGVADTQYFGPGTRLTVL.

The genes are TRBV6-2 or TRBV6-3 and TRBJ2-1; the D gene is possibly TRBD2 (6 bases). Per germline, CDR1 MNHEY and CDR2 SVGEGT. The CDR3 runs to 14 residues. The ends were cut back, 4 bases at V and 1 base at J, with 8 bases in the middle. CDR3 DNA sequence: TGTGCCAGCAGTTTTCGGGGGTCCTACAATGAGCAGTTCTTC. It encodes CASSFRGSYNEQFF.

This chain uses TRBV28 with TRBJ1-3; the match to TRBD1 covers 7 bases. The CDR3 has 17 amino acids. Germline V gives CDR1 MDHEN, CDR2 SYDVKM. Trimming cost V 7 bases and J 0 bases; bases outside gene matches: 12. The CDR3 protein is CASIGGGQTSSGNTIYF. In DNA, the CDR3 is TGTGCCAGCATAGGTGGGGGACAGACGAGCTCTGGAAACACCATATATTTT.

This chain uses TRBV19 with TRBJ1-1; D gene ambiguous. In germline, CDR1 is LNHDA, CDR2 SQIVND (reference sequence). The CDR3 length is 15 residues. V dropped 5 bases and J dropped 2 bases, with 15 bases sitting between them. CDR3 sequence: CASSQASEHNTEAFF. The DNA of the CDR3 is TGTGCCAGTAGTCAGGCATCCGAGCATAACACTGAAGCTTTCTTT. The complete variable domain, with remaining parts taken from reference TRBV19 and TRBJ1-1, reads DGGITQSPKYLFRKEGQNVTLSCEQNLNHDAMYWYRQDPGQGLRLIYYSQIVNDFQKGDIAEGYSVSREKKESFPLTVTSAQKNPTAFYLCASSQASEHNTEAFFGQGTRLTVV.

CDR3 loop: CATGTSGAETQYF. In nucleotides, the CDR3 is TGTGCCACCGGAACTAGCGGGGCCGAGACCCAGTACTTC. The gene calls are TRBV28 and TRBJ2-5; 10 nucleotides agree with TRBD2. The CDR3 has 13 amino acids. V lost 10 bases to trimming and J lost 5 bases; unmatched junction nucleotides: 7. From germline, CDR1 is MDHEN and CDR2 SYDVKM.

The CDR3 here is CASSFVNTEAFF. DNA for the CDR3: TGTGCCAGCAGCTTTGTAAACACTGAAGCTTTCTTT. This chain connects TRBV5-6 to TRBJ1-1; D is uncertain. The CDR3 has 12 residues. Trimming left V 2 bases short and J 2 bases short, with 4 bases between. Germline-derived CDR1 and CDR2 are SGHDT and YYEEEE.

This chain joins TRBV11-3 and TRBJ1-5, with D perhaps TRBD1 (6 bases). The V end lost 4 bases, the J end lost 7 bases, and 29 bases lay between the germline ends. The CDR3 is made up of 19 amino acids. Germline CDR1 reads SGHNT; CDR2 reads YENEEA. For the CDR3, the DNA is TGTGCCAGCAGCTCGCAAAGCGACAGGTGTTTCCCTTACCCCCAGCCCCAGCATTTT. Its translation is CASSSQSDRCFPYPQPQHF.

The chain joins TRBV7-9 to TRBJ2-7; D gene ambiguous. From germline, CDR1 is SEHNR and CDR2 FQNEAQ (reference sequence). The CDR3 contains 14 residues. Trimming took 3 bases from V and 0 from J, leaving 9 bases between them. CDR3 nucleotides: TGTGCCAGCAGCTTGGGCATCAGCTCCTACGAGCAGTACTTC. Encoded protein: CASSLGISSYEQYF.

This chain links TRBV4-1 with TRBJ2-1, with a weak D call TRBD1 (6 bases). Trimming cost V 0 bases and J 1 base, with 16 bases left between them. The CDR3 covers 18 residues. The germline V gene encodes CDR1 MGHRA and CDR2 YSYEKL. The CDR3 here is CASSQDAWQGSSYNEQFF. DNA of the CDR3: TGCGCCAGCAGCCAAGATGCGTGGCAGGGGTCTTCCTACAATGAGCAGTTCTTC.

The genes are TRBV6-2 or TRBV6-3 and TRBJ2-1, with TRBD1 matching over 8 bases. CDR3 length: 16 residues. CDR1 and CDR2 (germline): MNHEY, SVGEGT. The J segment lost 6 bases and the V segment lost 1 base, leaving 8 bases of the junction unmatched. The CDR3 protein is CASSYFGQGSANEQFF. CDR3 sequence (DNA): TGTGCCAGCAGTTACTTTGGACAGGGCTCAGCCAATGAGCAGTTCTTC.

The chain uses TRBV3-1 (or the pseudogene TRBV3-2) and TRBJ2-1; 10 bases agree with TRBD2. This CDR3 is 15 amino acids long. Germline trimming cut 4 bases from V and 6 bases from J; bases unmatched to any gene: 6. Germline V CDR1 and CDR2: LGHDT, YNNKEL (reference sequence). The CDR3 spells CASSPSGGAGNEQFF. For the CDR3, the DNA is TGTGCCAGCAGCCCGAGCGGGGGGGCCGGCAATGAGCAGTTCTTC.

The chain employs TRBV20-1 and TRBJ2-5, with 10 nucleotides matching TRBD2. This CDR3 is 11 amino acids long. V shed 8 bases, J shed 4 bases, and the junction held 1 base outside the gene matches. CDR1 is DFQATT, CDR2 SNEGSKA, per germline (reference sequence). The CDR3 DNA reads TGCAGTAGCGGGGGGGCAGAGACCCAGTACTTC. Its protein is CSSGGAETQYF.

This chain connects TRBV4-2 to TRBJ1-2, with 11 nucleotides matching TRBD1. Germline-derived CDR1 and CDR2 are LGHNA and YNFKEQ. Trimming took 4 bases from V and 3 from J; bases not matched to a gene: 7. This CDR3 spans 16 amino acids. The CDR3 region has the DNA TGTGCCAGCAGCCGGAGGGGACAGGGGGTAGACTATGGCTACACCTTC. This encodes CASSRRGQGVDYGYTF.

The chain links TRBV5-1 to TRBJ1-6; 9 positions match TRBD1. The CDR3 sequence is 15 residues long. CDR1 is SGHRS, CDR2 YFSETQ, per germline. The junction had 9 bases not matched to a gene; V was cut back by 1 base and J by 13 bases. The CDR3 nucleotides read TGCGCCAGCAGCTTGAGGGGACAGGGTTCAGGGCCCCTCCACTTT. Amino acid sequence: CASSLRGQGSGPLHF. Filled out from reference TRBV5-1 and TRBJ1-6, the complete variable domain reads KAGVTQTPRYLIKTRGQQVTLSCSPISGHRSVSWYQQTPGQGLQFLFEYFSETQRNKGNFPGRFSGRQFSNSRSEMNVSTLELGDSALYLCASSLRGQGSGPLHFGNGTRLTVT.

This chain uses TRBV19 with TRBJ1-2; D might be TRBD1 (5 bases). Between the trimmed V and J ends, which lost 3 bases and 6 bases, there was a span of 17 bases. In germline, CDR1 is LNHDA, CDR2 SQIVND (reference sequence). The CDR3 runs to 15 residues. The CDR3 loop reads CASSIIYQGKDGYTF. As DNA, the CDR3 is TGTGCCAGTAGTATTATTTATCAGGGCAAAGATGGCTACACCTTC.

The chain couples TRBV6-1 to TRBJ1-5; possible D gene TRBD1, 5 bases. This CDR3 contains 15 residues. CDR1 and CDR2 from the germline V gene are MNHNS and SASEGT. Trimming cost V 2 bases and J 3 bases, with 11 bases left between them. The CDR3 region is CASSEWTGVNQPQHF. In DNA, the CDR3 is TGTGCCAGCAGTGAATGGACGGGGGTCAATCAGCCCCAGCATTTT.

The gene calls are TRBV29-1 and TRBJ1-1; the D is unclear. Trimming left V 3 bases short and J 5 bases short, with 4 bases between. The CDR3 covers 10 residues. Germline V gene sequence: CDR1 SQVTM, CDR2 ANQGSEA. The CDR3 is CSVERTEAFF. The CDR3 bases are TGCAGCGTTGAGAGGACTGAAGCTTTCTTT.

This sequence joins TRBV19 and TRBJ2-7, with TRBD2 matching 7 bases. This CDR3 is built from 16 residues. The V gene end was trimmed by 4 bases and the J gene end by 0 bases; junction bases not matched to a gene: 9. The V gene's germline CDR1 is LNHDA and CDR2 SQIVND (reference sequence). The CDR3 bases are TGTGCCAGTAGTAATCGTCGGGGGGTTATCTCCTACGAGCAGTACTTC. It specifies CASSNRRGVISYEQYF.

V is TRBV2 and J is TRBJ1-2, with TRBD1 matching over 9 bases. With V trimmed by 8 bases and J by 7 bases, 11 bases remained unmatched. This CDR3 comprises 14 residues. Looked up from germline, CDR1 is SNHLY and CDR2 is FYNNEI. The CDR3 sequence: CASSQGGQGGGYTF. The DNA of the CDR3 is TGTGCCAGCTCACAGGGGGGACAGGGAGGTGGCTACACCTTC. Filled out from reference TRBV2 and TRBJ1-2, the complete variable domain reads EPEVTQTPSHQVTQMGQEVILRCVPISNHLYFYWYRQILGQKVEFLVSFYNNEISEKSEIFDDQFSVERPDGSNFTLKIRSTKLEDSAMYFCASSQGGQGGGYTFGSGTRLTVV.

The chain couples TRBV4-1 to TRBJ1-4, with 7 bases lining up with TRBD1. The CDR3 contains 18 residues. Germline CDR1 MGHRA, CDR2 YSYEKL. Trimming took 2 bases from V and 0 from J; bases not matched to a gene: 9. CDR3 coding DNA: TGCGCCAGCAGCCAATATCGACAGGGTCAGGCAACTAATGAAAAACTGTTTTTT. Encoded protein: CASSQYRQGQATNEKLFF.

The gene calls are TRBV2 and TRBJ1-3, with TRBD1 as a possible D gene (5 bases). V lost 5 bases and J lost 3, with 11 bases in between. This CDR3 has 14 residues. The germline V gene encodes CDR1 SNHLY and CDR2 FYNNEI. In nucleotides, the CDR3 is TGTGCCAGCAGTACTGACAGCAGTGGAAACACCATATATTTT. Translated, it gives CASSTDSSGNTIYF.

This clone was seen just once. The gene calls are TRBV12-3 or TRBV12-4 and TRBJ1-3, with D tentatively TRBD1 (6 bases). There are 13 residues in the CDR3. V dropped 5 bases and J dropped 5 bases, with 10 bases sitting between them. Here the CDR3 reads CASSTWDRNTIYF. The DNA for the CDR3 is TGTGCCAGCAGTACATGGGACAGAAACACCATATATTTT.

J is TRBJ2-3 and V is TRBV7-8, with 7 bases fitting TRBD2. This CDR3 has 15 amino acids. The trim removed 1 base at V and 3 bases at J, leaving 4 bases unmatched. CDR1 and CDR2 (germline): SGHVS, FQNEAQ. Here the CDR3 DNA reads TGTGCCAGCAGCTTAGTCTGGCGGGGGACAGATACGCAGTATTTT. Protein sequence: CASSLVWRGTDTQYF.